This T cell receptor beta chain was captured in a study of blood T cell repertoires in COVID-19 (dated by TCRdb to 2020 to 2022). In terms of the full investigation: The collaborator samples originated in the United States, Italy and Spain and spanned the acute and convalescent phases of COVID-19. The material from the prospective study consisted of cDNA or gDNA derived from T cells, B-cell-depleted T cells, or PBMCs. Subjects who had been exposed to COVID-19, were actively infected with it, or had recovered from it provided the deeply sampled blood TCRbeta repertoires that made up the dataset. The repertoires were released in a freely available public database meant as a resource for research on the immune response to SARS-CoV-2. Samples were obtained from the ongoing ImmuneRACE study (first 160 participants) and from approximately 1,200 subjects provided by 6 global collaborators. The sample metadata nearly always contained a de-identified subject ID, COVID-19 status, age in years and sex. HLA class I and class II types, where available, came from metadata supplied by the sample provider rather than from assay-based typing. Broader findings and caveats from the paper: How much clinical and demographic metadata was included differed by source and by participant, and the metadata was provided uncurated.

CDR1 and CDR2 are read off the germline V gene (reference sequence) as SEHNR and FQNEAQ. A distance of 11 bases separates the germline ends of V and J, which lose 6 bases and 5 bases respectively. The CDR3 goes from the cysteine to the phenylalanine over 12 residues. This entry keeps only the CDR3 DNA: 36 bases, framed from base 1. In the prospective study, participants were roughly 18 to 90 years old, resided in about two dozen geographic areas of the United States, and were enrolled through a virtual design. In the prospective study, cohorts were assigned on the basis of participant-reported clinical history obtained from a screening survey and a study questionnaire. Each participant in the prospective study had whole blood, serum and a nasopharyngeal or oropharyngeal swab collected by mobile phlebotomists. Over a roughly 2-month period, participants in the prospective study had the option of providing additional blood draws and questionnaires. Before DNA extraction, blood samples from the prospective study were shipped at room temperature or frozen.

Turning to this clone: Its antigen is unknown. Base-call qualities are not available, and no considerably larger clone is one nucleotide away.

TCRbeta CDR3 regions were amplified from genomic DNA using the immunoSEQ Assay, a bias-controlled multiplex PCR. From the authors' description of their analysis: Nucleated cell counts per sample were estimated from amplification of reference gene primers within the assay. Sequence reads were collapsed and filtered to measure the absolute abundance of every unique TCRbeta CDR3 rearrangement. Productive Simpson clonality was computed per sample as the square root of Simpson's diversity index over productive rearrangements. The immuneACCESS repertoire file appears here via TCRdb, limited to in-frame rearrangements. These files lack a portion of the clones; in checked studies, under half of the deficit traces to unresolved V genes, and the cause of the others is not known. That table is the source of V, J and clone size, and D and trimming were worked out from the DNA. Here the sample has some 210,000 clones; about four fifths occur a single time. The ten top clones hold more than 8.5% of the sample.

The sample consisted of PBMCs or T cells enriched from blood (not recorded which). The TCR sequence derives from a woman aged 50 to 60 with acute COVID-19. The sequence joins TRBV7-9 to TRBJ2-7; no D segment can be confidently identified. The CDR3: CASSPSSHEQYF. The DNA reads TGTGCCAGCAGTCCCTCGTCCCACGAGCAGTACTTC.